Below are 5 T cell receptor beta chains sequenced from a single sample in a study of blood T cells in healthy people across ages. A sample-barcoded 5' primer and a J-beta primer mix were used in a second PCR of about 7 to 12 cycles. TCRdb re-called the 5' RACE reads with MiXCR, one entry per CDR3 protein. The table has over 1,500,000 distinct CDR3 sequences, roughly 52% seen once. Sequencing input: blood. These receptors came from a woman aged 40-49 years in good health.

V gene TRBV28 combines with J gene TRBJ2-5, with TRBD1 identical over 9 bases. Germline V gene lookup returns CDR1 MDHEN and CDR2 SYDVKM. J gave up 4 bases and V 6 bases, and 9 bases lay outside the gene matches. This CDR3 has 15 residues. Here the CDR3 DNA reads TGTGCCAGCAGCACCGCGGACAGGGGACGAGAGACCCAGTACTTC. Its translation: CASSTADRGRETQYF. The whole variable domain, filled in from reference TRBV28 and TRBJ2-5, reads DVKVTQSSRYLVKRTGEKVFLECVQDMDHENMFWYRQDPGLGLRLIYFSYDVKMKEKGDIPEGYSVSREKKERFSLILESASTNQTSMYLCASSTADRGRETQYFGPGTRLLVL.

The chain couples TRBV5-5 to TRBJ2-5; D possibly corresponds to TRBD1 (7 bases). This CDR3 region has 16 residues. CDR1 is SGHKS and CDR2 is YYEKEE in the germline V gene (reference sequence). V lost 3 bases and J 5 bases, leaving 20 bases between the germline ends. The CDR3 region has the DNA TGTGCCAGCAGCTCCAGACCCAGGGGGAGGTCGGAGACCCAGTACTTC. Protein: CASSSRPRGRSETQYF.

Here the CDR3 DNA reads TGTGCCAGCAGTCCCTCCACTAGCCCCACGCAGTATTTT. It codes for CASSPSTSPTQYF. The J gene is TRBJ2-3, the V gene TRBV28; a weak D match, TRBD2 (6 bases). There are 13 residues in the CDR3. Per germline, CDR1 MDHEN and CDR2 SYDVKM. The germline V and J ends were trimmed by 5 bases and 9 bases, with 15 bases remaining between them. The full variable domain, its missing parts supplied by reference TRBV28 and TRBJ2-3, is DVKVTQSSRYLVKRTGEKVFLECVQDMDHENMFWYRQDPGLGLRLIYFSYDVKMKEKGDIPEGYSVSREKKERFSLILESASTNQTSMYLCASSPSTSPTQYFGPGTRLTVL.

Here the CDR3 DNA reads TGTGCCAGCAGCCAAGATGGGGGAGGGCATAATGAAAAACTGTTTTTT. As protein: CASSQDGGGHNEKLFF. The chain recombines TRBV4-2 with TRBJ1-4; possibly TRBD1 for D (5 bases). The CDR3 totals 16 residues. Germline loops: CDR1 LGHNA, CDR2 YNFKEQ. Deletions cut 0 bases from V and 4 bases from J, with 12 bases between.

The chain employs TRBV5-6 and TRBJ2-5; a possible D gene is TRBD2 (6 bases). The CDR3 consists of 14 residues. V lost 4 bases to trimming and J lost 5 bases, with 15 bases between them. CDR1 is SGHDT, CDR2 YYEEEE, per germline. The DNA for the CDR3 is TGTGCCAGCAGCGCCGGGAGCGATTCGGAGACCCAGTACTTC. It specifies CASSAGSDSETQYF.